This record looks at one T cell receptor beta chain sequence and its context. Methods used by the authors: By means of reference gene primer amplification, nucleated cell counts were estimated. Profiling relied on immunoSEQ multiplex PCR, and the TCRdb table lists in-frame clones only, not all of them. V and J calls and clone size are as listed in that table; D and trimming were resolved from the DNA. The table has 210,000 or so clones, roughly 80% seen once. The source of the sample is a study of blood T cell repertoires in COVID-19. Looking at the study overall: COVID-19 samples from acute and convalescent phases originated in the United States, Italy and Spain. T cells, B-cell-depleted T cells, or PBMCs supplied cDNA or gDNA.

Trimming left V 2 bases short and J 4 bases short, with 20 bases between. The CDR3 runs 17 residues. The germline CDR1 and CDR2 sequences are LNHDA and SQIVND (reference sequence). The J gene is TRBJ1-1, the V gene TRBV19; a possible D gene is TRBD1 (6 bases). Sequenced input: peripheral blood. This sequence originates from a woman over 75 with acute or convalescent COVID-19. The CDR3: CASSIPPRGGLATEAFF. CDR3 bases: TGTGCCAGTAGTATACCTCCTCGGGGGGGGCTTGCCACTGAAGCTTTCTTT.